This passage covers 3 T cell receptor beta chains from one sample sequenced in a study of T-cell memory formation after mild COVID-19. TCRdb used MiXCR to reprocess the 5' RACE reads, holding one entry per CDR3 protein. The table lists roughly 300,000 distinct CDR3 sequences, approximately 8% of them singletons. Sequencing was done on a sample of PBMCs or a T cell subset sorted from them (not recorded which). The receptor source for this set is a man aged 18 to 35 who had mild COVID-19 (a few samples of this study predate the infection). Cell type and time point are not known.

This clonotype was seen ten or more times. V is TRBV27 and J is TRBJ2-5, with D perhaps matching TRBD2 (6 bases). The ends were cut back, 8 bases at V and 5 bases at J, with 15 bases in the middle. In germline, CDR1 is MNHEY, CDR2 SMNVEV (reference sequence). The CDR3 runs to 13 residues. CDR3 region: CASQTGGRETQYF. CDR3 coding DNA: TGTGCCAGCCAAACCGGGGGTCGCGAGACCCAGTACTTC.

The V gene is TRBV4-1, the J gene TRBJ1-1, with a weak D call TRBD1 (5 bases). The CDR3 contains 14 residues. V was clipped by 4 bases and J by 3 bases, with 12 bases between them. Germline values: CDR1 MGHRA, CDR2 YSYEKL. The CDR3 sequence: CASSPDMTDTEAFF. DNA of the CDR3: TGCGCCAGCAGCCCAGATATGACAGACACTGAAGCTTTCTTT.

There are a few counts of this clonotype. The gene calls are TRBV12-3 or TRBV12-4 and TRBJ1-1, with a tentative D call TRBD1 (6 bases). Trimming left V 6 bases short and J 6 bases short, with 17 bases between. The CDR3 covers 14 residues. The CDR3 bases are TGTGCCAGCAGCCGGGGACACGCGGCTCCTGAAGCTTTCTTT. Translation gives CASSRGHAAPEAFF.